What follows describes a single T cell receptor beta chain. Antigen: not known. The data were taken from a study of cytomegalovirus exposure and HLA in healthy donors. Study-wide context: The Caucasian-associated ancestry cluster contained 81% of the approximately 420 genotyped donors.

Points from the study as a whole: Relative to the approximately 700-donor mean, N-insertions were reportedly fewer in an Asian-associated ancestry cluster in a later analysis.

The ends lost 5 bases at V and 5 bases at J; junction bases unmatched: 5. The germline CDR1 and CDR2 sequences are SGDLS and YYNGEE. The CDR3 is 13 amino acids. In the PCR, 60 Vbeta and 13 Jbeta primers were used. Produced via immunoSEQ multiplex PCR; TCRdb's table is partial and in-frame only. This sample carries approximately 140,000 clones, roughly 76% of them seen once, and the ten largest clones take around 15%. The sequence derives from a human donor in good health. This sequence joins TRBV9 and TRBJ2-7, with TRBD1 matching over 9 bases. The sample comprised PBMCs. The CDR3 loop is CASSGTGRNEQYF. As DNA, the CDR3 is TGTGCCAGCAGTGGGACAGGGCGAAACGAGCAGTACTTC.